Described below is a single TCR beta chain sequence and its context. Lesional scalp tissue (obtained by punch biopsy) and peripheral blood were collected from alopecia areata patients. This entry comes from a study of CD8+ T cells in alopecia areata. Study information: Treated patients were given oral tofacitinib, which was dosed at 5 to 10 mg twice daily.

The CDR3 is 16 amino acids. CDR1 and CDR2 from the germline V gene are SEHNR and FQNEAQ (reference sequence). V dropped 2 bases and J dropped 7; count of bases not matched to a gene: 13. Reverse transcription of extracted RNA yielded cDNA, which provided the sequencing template. Assay used: immunoSEQ multiplex PCR; TCRdb lists only in-frame clones, some missing. This table holds around 130,000 clones, approximately 58% found once. The sequence was collected from a human donor with alopecia areata. The chain joins TRBV7-9 to TRBJ1-2; TRBD1 matches at 7 bases. This material consisted of CD4+ T cells sorted from blood, taken at week 0. The CDR3 sequence: CASSLTRDSRLSGYTF. DNA of the CDR3: TGTGCCAGCAGCTTAACCCGGGACAGCCGACTCAGTGGCTACACCTTC.